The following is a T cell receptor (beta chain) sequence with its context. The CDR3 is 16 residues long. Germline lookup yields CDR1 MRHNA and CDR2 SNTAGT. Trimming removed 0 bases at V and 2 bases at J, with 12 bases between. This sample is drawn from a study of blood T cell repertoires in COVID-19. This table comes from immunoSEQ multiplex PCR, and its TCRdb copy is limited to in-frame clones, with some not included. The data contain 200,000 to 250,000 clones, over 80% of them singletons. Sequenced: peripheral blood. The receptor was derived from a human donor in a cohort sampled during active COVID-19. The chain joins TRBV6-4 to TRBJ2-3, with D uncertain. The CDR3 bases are TGTGCCAGCAGTGACTCGAGCCACGGTGACACAGATACGCAGTATTTT. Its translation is CASSDSSHGDTDTQYF.